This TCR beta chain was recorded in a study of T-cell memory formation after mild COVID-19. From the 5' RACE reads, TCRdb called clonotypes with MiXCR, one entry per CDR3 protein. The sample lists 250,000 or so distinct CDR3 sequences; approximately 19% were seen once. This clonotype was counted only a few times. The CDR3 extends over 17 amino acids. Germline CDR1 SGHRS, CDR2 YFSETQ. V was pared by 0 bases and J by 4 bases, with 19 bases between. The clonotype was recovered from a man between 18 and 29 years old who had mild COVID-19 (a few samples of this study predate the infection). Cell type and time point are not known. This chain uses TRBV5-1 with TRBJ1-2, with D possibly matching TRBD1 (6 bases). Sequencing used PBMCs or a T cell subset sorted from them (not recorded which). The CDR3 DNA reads TGCGCCAGCAGCTTGGCTCCTGAATGGGGGCTTAGCTATGGCTACACCTTC. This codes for CASSLAPEWGLSYGYTF.